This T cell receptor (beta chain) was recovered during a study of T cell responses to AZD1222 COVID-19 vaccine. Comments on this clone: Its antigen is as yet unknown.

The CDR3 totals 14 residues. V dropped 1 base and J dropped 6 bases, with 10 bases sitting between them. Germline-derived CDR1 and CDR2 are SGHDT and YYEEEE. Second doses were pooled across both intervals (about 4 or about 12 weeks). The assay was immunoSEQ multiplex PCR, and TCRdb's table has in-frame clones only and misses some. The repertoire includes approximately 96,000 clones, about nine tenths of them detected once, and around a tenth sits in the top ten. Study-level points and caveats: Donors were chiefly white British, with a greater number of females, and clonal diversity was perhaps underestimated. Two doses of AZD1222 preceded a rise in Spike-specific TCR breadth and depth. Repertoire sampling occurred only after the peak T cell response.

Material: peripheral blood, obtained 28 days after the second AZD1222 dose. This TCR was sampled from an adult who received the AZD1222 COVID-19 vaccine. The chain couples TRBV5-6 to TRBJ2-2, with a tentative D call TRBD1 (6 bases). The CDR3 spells CASSLRAGAGELFF. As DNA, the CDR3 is TGTGCCAGCAGCTTGAGGGCAGGGGCCGGGGAGCTGTTTTTT.